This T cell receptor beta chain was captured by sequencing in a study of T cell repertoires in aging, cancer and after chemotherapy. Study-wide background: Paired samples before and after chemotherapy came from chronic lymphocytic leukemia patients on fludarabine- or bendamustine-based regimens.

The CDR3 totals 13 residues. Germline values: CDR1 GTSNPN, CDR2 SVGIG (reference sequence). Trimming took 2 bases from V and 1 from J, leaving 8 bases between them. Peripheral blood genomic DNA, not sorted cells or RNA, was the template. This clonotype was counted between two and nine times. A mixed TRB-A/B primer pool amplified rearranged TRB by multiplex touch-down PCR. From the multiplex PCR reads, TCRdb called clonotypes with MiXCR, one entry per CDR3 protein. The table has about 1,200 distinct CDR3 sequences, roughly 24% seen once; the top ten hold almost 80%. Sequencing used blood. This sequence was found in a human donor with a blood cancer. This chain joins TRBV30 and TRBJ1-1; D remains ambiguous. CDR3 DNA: TGTGCCTGGAGTCCCGTGAAGAACACTGAAGCTTTCTTT. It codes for CAWSPVKNTEAFF. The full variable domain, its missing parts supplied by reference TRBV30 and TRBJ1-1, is SQTIHQWPATLVQPVGSPLSLECTVEGTSNPNLYWYRQAAGRGLQLLFYSVGIGQISSEVPQNLSASRPQDRQFILSSKKLLLSDSGFYLCAWSPVKNTEAFFGQGTRLTVV.